The 9 T cell receptor beta chains presented below share a single source sample, sequenced in a study of graft-versus-host responses after intestinal transplantation. Clones were sequenced by immunoSEQ multiplex PCR, and TCRdb holds only the in-frame ones, with some missing. The sample yields tens of thousands of clones, roughly 90% seen once. Their antigen targets remain unknown. Here the sequenced sample was unstimulated CD4+ T cells sorted from spleen or lymph node cells, taken before intestinal transplant. The receptor set was obtained from a human donor who received an intestinal transplant.

The chain joins TRBV27 to TRBJ1-1; D remains unclear. V was trimmed by 2 bases and J by 3 bases, leaving 10 bases between them. Germline V gives CDR1 MNHEY, CDR2 SMNVEV (reference sequence). The CDR3 is 14 residues long. In nucleotides, the CDR3 is TGTGCCAGCAGTTTAACCTTTTGGGACACTGAAGCTTTCTTT. Translation: CASSLTFWDTEAFF.

The chain employs TRBV18 and TRBJ1-5, with 7 nucleotides matching TRBD1. This CDR3 is 17 amino acids long. V dropped 1 base and J dropped 6; count of bases not matched to a gene: 12. Germline V lookup: CDR1 KGHSH, CDR2 LQKENI. CDR3 DNA: TGTGCCAGCTCACCACAACAAGCGGACAGGTGGGGTCAGCCCCAGCATTTT. Its translation: CASSPQQADRWGQPQHF. Variable domain in full (rest from reference TRBV18 and TRBJ1-5): NAGVMQNPRHLVRRRGQEARLRCSPMKGHSHVYWYRQLPEEGLKFMVYLQKENIIDESGMPKERFSAEFPKEGPSILRIQQVVRGDSAAYFCASSPQQADRWGQPQHFGDGTRLSIL.

The chain is built from TRBV7-6 and TRBJ2-1; D not resolved. V gave up 2 bases and J gave up 8 bases, with 10 bases separating them. This CDR3 spans 13 amino acids. Germline CDR1 SGHVS, CDR2 FNYEAQ. CDR3 DNA: TGTGCCAGCAGCTTAATCTTTGAGCATGAGCAGTTCTTC. This translates into CASSLIFEHEQFF.

This clone is a singleton in its sample. This chain links TRBV25-1 with TRBJ2-5, with no clear D. V was pared by 4 bases and J by 7 bases, with 13 bases between. CDR3 length: 13 residues. Germline-derived CDR1 and CDR2 are MGHDK and SYGVNS. Here the CDR3 reads CASSGAVWGTQYF. CDR3 nucleotide sequence: TGTGCCAGCAGTGGCGCTGTCTGGGGGACCCAGTACTTC.

The chain combines TRBV2 with TRBJ2-3; 16 bases align to TRBD2. V was pared by 6 bases and J by 2 bases, with 2 bases of the junction left unmatched. CDR1 and CDR2 from the germline V gene are SNHLY and FYNNEI. The CDR3 is 16 residues long. The CDR3 DNA sequence: TGTGCCAGCAGGGGGACTAGCGGGAGGGCCACAGATACGCAGTATTTT. Protein sequence: CASRGTSGRATDTQYF.

This chain joins TRBV7-9 and TRBJ2-5, with 7 bases lining up with TRBD2. Trimming removed 0 bases from V and 0 bases from J; junction bases left unmatched: 1. The CDR3 spans 15 residues. Germline values: CDR1 SEHNR, CDR2 FQNEAQ (reference sequence). The CDR3 region has the DNA TGTGCCAGCAGCTTAGCGAGCGGGAACCAAGAGACCCAGTACTTC. This codes for CASSLASGNQETQYF.

The chain joins TRBV7-9 to TRBJ2-7, with 8 nucleotides matching TRBD2. This CDR3 is built from 16 residues. From germline, CDR1 is SEHNR and CDR2 FQNEAQ (reference sequence). The J segment lost 7 bases and the V segment lost 5 bases, leaving 16 bases of the junction unmatched. CDR3 protein: CASSQGSGSGLGEQYF. CDR3 DNA: TGTGCCAGCAGCCAAGGCAGCGGGAGTGGGTTGGGGGAGCAGTACTTC. Full variable domain (remainder filled in from reference TRBV7-9 and TRBJ2-7): DTGVSQNPRHKITKRGQNVTFRCDPISEHNRLYWYRQTLGQGPEFLTYFQNEAQLEKSRLLSDRFSAERPKGSFSTLEIQRTEQGDSAMYLCASSQGSGSGLGEQYFGPGTRLTVT.

The rearrangement joins TRBV27 to TRBJ2-3; D gene ambiguous. CDR3 length equals 14 residues. The ends were cut back, 2 bases at V and 1 base at J, with 7 bases in the middle. Per germline, CDR1 MNHEY and CDR2 SMNVEV (reference sequence). CDR3 loop: CASSLSVGTDTQYF. CDR3 coding DNA: TGTGCCAGCAGTTTAAGTGTTGGCACAGATACGCAGTATTTT.

This clone was seen just once. The V and J genes are TRBV19 and TRBJ1-1; D remains unclear. Germline V gene sequence: CDR1 LNHDA, CDR2 SQIVND (reference sequence). The V gene lost 2 bases and the J gene lost 1 base, with 11 bases spanning the gap. The CDR3 runs to 15 residues. In DNA, the CDR3 is TGTGCCAGTAGTATATCCCCTTTTGGGAACACTGAAGCTTTCTTT. It is translated as CASSISPFGNTEAFF. Full variable domain (outside the CDR3, taken from reference TRBV19 and TRBJ1-1): DGGITQSPKYLFRKEGQNVTLSCEQNLNHDAMYWYRQDPGQGLRLIYYSQIVNDFQKGDIAEGYSVSREKKESFPLTVTSAQKNPTAFYLCASSISPFGNTEAFFGQGTRLTVV.